This is a list of T cell receptor beta chains from one sample in a study of shared clonotypes between healthy human individuals. Clones were read by immunoSEQ multiplex PCR, and TCRdb kept only the in-frame ones, dropping some. Counted here are 630,000 or so clones, roughly 98% occurring once; the ten biggest clones make up 0.3%. The sequenced sample consisted of naive CD8+ T cells sorted from blood. Receptors originate from a man in his thirties or forties in good health. Each CDR3 is given with its conserved first and last residue. A D gene is named only where the DNA matches it firmly.

-	TRBV27	TRBJ1-5	CASSLQGGNQPQHF	TGTGCCAGCAGTCTACAGGGCGGCAATCAGCCCCAGCATTTT
TRBD1	TRBV11-3	TRBJ1-1	CASSHNTGDKAFF	TGTGCCAGCAGTCACAATACAGGGGATAAAGCTTTCTTT
-	TRBV5-1	TRBJ2-3	CASSLVIAVTDTQYF	TGCGCCAGCAGCTTGGTAATTGCGGTCACAGATACGCAGTATTTT
-	TRBV6-5	TRBJ1-5	CASSPSKNQPQHF	TGTGCCAGCAGTCCGAGCAAGAATCAGCCCCAGCATTTT
-	TRBV13	TRBJ1-1	CASSSTIQGRKNTEAFF	TGTGCCAGCAGCTCAACAATTCAGGGCAGAAAGAACACTGAAGCTTTCTTT
-	TRBV7-9	TRBJ2-1	CASSLVGGDEQFF	TGTGCCAGCAGCTTAGTGGGTGGGGACGAGCAGTTCTTC
-	TRBV27	TRBJ2-7	CASSRLQSYEQYF	TGTGCCAGCAGCCGACTTCAGTCCTACGAGCAGTACTTC
-	TRBV10-1	TRBJ2-5	CASSPVGIMETQYF	TGCGCCAGCAGCCCCGTGGGAATTATGGAGACCCAGTACTTC
-	TRBV5-5	TRBJ1-5	CASSLSPGYSNQPQHF	TGTGCCAGCAGCTTGTCCCCAGGGTATAGCAATCAGCCCCAGCATTTT
TRBD2	TRBV7-6	TRBJ2-2	CASSSARTSQTGELFF	TGTGCCAGCAGCTCAGCCAGGACTAGCCAAACCGGGGAGCTGTTTTTT
-	TRBV14	TRBJ2-3	CASSLWILGTDTQYF	TGTGCCAGCAGCCTTTGGATTTTGGGCACAGATACGCAGTATTTT
-	TRBV7-9	TRBJ2-1	CASSLDGSSYNEQFF	TGTGCCAGCAGCTTAGACGGGAGTTCCTACAATGAGCAGTTCTTC
-	TRBV6-5	TRBJ2-1	CASSPDYREQFF	TGTGCCAGCAGCCCGGACTACCGTGAGCAGTTCTTC
-	TRBV27	TRBJ1-4	CASSIRGGEKLFF	TGTGCCAGCAGCATCAGGGGAGGTGAAAAACTGTTTTTT
-	TRBV9	TRBJ2-3	CASSGGTQYF	TGTGCCAGCAGCGGGGGTACGCAGTATTTT
TRBD2	TRBV14	TRBJ2-1	CASSQDLGLAGVNEQFF	TGTGCCAGCAGCCAAGATTTGGGACTAGCGGGGGTCAATGAGCAGTTCTTC